Many counts were recorded for the clone carrying this T cell receptor beta chain. Its antigen is not known. In TCRdb, the 5' RACE reads were re-called with MiXCR into one record per CDR3 protein. The sample lists about 100,000 distinct CDR3 sequences; 5.9% were seen once. This sample was taken from a study of identical twins. CDR3 length: 13 amino acids. V lost 1 base and J lost 7, with 11 bases in between. CDR1 is GTSNPN and CDR2 is SVGIG in the germline V gene (reference sequence). The study's findings and limits: Fewer insertions marked abundant cord blood beta clonotypes; young adult naive trended weakly, memory not at all.

This TCR was sampled from a woman in her fifties or sixties in good health. Material: memory T cells sorted from blood. The V and J genes are TRBV30 and TRBJ2-1, with D perhaps TRBD2 (5 bases). The CDR3 here is CAWSGGIVNEQFF. The DNA for the CDR3 is TGTGCCTGGAGTGGAGGGATTGTTAATGAGCAGTTCTTC.